This TCR beta chain is drawn from a study of ipilimumab plus nivolumab after autologous stem cell transplantation. Libraries were prepared by immunoSEQ multiplex PCR; TCRdb keeps only in-frame clonotypes and omits some of them. The top ten hold approximately 8.9% of the sample, which has about 10,000 clones, approximately 81% seen once. The CDR3 is 17 amino acids. Losses at the gene ends were 3 bases for V and 5 bases for J; bases not matched to a gene: 11. Germline lookup yields CDR1 LNHDA and CDR2 SQIVND (reference sequence). The clonotype comes from a male donor with diffuse large B-cell lymphoma. The sequencing used PBMCs, collected in a trial of ipilimumab plus nivolumab as post-transplant consolidation. The J gene is TRBJ2-2, the V gene TRBV19; 8 nucleotides line up with TRBD2. The CDR3 DNA reads as TGTGCCAGTAGTATTTGGTTACAAGCGGGGGAGACCGGGGAGCTGTTTTTT. This translates into CASSIWLQAGETGELFF.